The 7 T cell receptor beta chains reported below all come from one sample, sequenced in a study of regulatory T cells in long-lasting Graves disease. Construction of the TCR beta libraries employed iRepertoire HTBI primers in conjunction with Arm-PCR of CDR3 regions. MiXCR was run by TCRdb on the multiplex PCR reads, yielding one entry per CDR3 protein. The sample lists hundreds of thousands of distinct CDR3 sequences; about 12% were seen once. Time point described: newly diagnosed GD, antithyroid drugs for less than 3 months. From RNA extracted from PBMCs, the TCR library was made. The sample also formed part of further work on T cells in Graves' hyperthyroidism and ophthalmopathy.

The source material was peripheral blood mononuclear cells (PBMCs), sampled at new diagnosis, from a patient treated with antithyroid drugs. All receptors derive from a woman between 25 and 40 years old with Graves disease.

The CDR3 DNA is TGTGCCAGCACCCTCTCCAGGGGGCCCCGGGACTACAATGAGCAGTTCTTC. This translates into CASTLSRGPRDYNEQFF. The chain couples TRBV12-3 or TRBV12-4 to TRBJ2-1, with 8 bases identical to TRBD1. V was clipped by 7 bases and J by 3 bases; unmatched bases: 14. The CDR3 is made up of 17 amino acids.

V is TRBV4-2 and J is TRBJ2-1; TRBD1 might be the D (6 bases). V was clipped by 0 bases and J by 5 bases, with 17 bases between them. This CDR3 has 17 amino acids. Germline CDR1 reads LGHNA; CDR2 reads YNFKEQ. CDR3 region: CASSQDGYRAADNEQFF. CDR3 DNA: TGTGCCAGCAGCCAAGATGGGTACAGGGCGGCTGACAATGAGCAGTTCTTC.

The chain employs TRBV29-1 and TRBJ1-2; a weak D match, TRBD1 (5 bases). The germline V gene has CDR1 SQVTM and CDR2 ANQGSEA. Trimming cost V 4 bases and J 8 bases, with 8 bases left between them. CDR3 size: 10 residues. The CDR3 is CSVGGEGYTF. In nucleotides, the CDR3 is TGCAGCGTTGGAGGGGAAGGCTACACCTTC.

On this clonotype itself: One junction end disagrees with the germline gene, perhaps due to a read error. The CDR3 here is CASSLAGANVPTF. CDR3 DNA: TGTGCCAGCAGTTTGGCTGGGGCCAACGTCCCGACTTTC. This chain joins TRBV28 and TRBJ2-6; TRBD1 might be the D (5 bases). Germline V CDR1 and CDR2: MDHEN, SYDVKM. This CDR3 contains 13 residues.

V usage is TRBV5-1 and J usage is TRBJ1-6; D gene uncertain. Trimming removed 0 bases from V and 11 bases from J, with 6 bases in between. The CDR3 runs to 12 residues. Germline CDR1 reads SGHRS; CDR2 reads YFSETQ. CDR3 residues: CASSLVGTPLHF. The DNA for the CDR3 is TGCGCCAGCAGCTTGGTCGGAACACCCCTCCACTTT. Filled out from reference TRBV5-1 and TRBJ1-6, the complete variable domain reads KAGVTQTPRYLIKTRGQQVTLSCSPISGHRSVSWYQQTPGQGLQFLFEYFSETQRNKGNFPGRFSGRQFSNSRSEMNVSTLELGDSALYLCASSLVGTPLHFGNGTRLTVT.

This clonotype was detected ten times or more. CDR3 nucleotide sequence: TGTGCCAGCAGCCCTTTTTATAATCAGCCCCAGCATTTT. It encodes CASSPFYNQPQHF. This sequence joins TRBV3-1 and TRBJ1-5; D remains unclear. Trimming removed 4 bases from V and 4 bases from J, with 8 bases in between. This CDR3 region has 13 residues. Germline CDR1 LGHDT, CDR2 YNNKEL (reference sequence).

This clonotype was seen a few times. The chain couples TRBV7-8 to TRBJ1-5; possible D gene TRBD1, 5 bases. V was trimmed by 0 bases and J by 9 bases, leaving 12 bases between them. The CDR3 has 14 residues. CDR1 is SGHVS and CDR2 is FQNEAQ in the germline V gene. The CDR3 protein is CASSLAGGSLPQHF. CDR3 DNA: TGTGCCAGCAGCTTAGCGGGGGGGAGTCTGCCCCAGCATTTT.